This T cell receptor (beta chain) was recovered during a study of cytotoxic CD8 clonotypes in ibrutinib-treated CLL (dated by TCRdb to about 2021). For context, the study as a whole: The cohort included more than 14 treatment-naive and roughly ten relapsed/refractory patients; 17 to 18 were IGHV unmutated. Cryopreserved peripheral blood mononuclear cells were obtained before treatment, at response, and at either sustained remission or disease progression. On average, each sample had 255,043 productive templates and more than 75,000 productive rearrangements. Of the roughly 86 people in the trial, 26 had longitudinal samples available. Patients were still on ibrutinib when every remission and progressive disease sample was collected. Responses were partial in 24 patients and complete in 2; after median approximately 66 months follow-up, about 15 stayed in remission and some twelve progressed. The response samples were drawn at a median of approximately twelve months into treatment, with a range of roughly 6 to 36 months.

A MiSeq instrument was used for deep resolution sequencing, which targeted depths ranging from 1 in 1 million up to 1 in 200,000 T cells, with coverage averaging 10x for each clonotype. TCR beta libraries were generated with the immunoSEQ hsTCRB Kit. From the authors' description of their analysis: Data were analyzed with ImmunoSEQ Data Assistant and ImmunoSEQ Analyzer, with V, D and J genes assigned per IMGT definitions. Clonality was computed as one minus normalized Shannon entropy of productive rearrangement frequencies, ranging from 0 to 1. Public clonotype analysis was restricted to overrepresented clonotypes comprising at least 0.05% of each patient's repertoire. Some twelve age-matched healthy donor repertoires from immuneACCESS were used as controls for clonality. Here the immuneACCESS table is served through TCRdb, limited to in-frame sequences with V and J called. Missing clones are a known gap in these copies; in checked studies unresolved V genes cover under half, and the rest lacks a known reason. D and trimming were read from the DNA, whereas the V and J calls and clone size are those reported in that table. Recorded for this sample are about 97,000 clones; 70% to 80% of them occurred a single time. The top ten clones comprise around 24% of the sample.

This clone occurred a few times. The specificity of this receptor is unknown. The sample holds no much larger clone one base away, and base qualities are not on file. V loses 1 base, J loses 7 bases, and the germline ends lie 14 bases apart. The germline V gene (reference sequence) provides CDR1 LNHDA and CDR2 SQIVND. The CDR3 has 15 amino acids, counting the end cysteine and phenylalanine. Of all the DNA, just the CDR3 is kept, 45 bases in frame from base 1. In the paper's terms, the time point label means: around 25 months on ibrutinib. Roughly 2 micrograms of genomic DNA were extracted from cryopreserved PBMCs for TCR beta library preparation. Longitudinal blood samples from CLL patients receiving ibrutinib monotherapy were subjected to high-throughput TCR beta sequencing. Patients were enrolled in a phase 2 open-label single-center ibrutinib monotherapy trial. Findings and caveats that apply to the study as a whole: Public clonotypes were rare and either shrank or stayed stable during treatment, and the rise in clonality at ibrutinib response reflected expansion of private clonotypes. Baseline clonality was found to be higher than that of age-matched healthy donors and was strongly correlated with circulating CD8+ T-cell counts. Sampling times were not matched between sustained-remission and progressing patients, and lymph node repertoires were not studied. Clonality increased at ibrutinib response, stayed stable in sustained remission, and fell back toward baseline at progression.

This sample comprised PBMCs, obtained after 24 months of ibrutinib treatment. The receptor chain draws on TRBV19 and TRBJ1-5; TRBD1 is a possible D gene, resting on 6 matching bases. This clonotype was obtained from a human donor with chronic lymphocytic leukemia. The DNA sequence is TGTGCCAGTAGTATAGTCCCTAGGGGGGGACAGCCCCAGCATTTT. Its coded protein is CASSIVPRGGQPQHF.